Listed below are T cell receptor beta chains from one sample, sequenced in a study of blood T cell repertoires in COVID-19. Some clones are missing from TCRdb's copy, which holds only in-frame ones; the method was immunoSEQ multiplex PCR. The sample lists 200,000 to 300,000 clones; more than 70% were seen once. Sequences were obtained from PBMCs or T cells enriched from blood (not recorded which). These TCRs come from a woman in her forties or fifties who had recovered from COVID-19. CDR3s include the opening cysteine and the closing phenylalanine or tryptophan. The D gene is left open where the match is weak. The size entry is marked missing in some rows and otherwise reads once, few, many or a size class.

d_gene | abundance | j_gene | v_gene | CDR3aa | CDR3nt
. | . | TRBJ1-2 | TRBV7-2 | CASSLAWVGETPRVGYTF | TGTGCCAGCAGCCTCGCTTGGGTAGGGGAAACTCCAAGGGTTGGCTACACCTTC
TRBD1 | . | TRBJ1-6 | TRBV30 | CAWSSYRGSPLHF | TGTGCCTGGAGTTCTTACAGGGGTTCACCCCTCCACTTT
TRBD1 | . | TRBJ2-7 | TRBV5-1 | CASSLDRGFSYEQYF | TGCGCCAGCAGCTTGGACAGGGGGTTCTCCTACGAGCAGTACTTC
TRBD1 | . | TRBJ1-3 | TRBV3-1/TRBV3-2 | CASSQEVSLSGQGRLSGNTIYF | TGTGCCAGCAGCCAAGAAGTCTCGCTTTCCGGACAGGGCCGTCTCTCTGGAAACACCATATATTTT
. | . | TRBJ2-3 | TRBV12-5 | CASGLFGTPGDTQYF | TGTGCTAGTGGTTTGTTTGGGACTCCTGGGGATACGCAGTATTTT
. | few | TRBJ1-1 | TRBV7-9 | CASSGLAVNTEAFF | TGTGCCAGCAGCGGCTTGGCGGTGAACACTGAAGCTTTCTTT
. | . | TRBJ1-2 | TRBV28 | CASSLPGMINYGYTF | TGTGCCAGCAGTTTGCCCGGGATGATAAACTATGGCTACACCTTC
. | . | TRBJ1-1 | TRBV18 | CASSPDIQFPLF | TGTGCCAGCTCTCCGGACATCCAGTTCCCTCTCTTT
. | . | TRBJ2-2 | TRBV9 | CASSVGQHNTGELFF | TGTGCCAGCAGCGTAGGACAGCATAACACCGGGGAGCTGTTTTTT
. | . | TRBJ2-5 | TRBV28 | CASSKGGGAGTQYF | TGTGCCAGCAGCAAAGGGGGGGGCGCCGGGACCCAGTACTTC
. | . | TRBJ2-7 | TRBV9 | CASSVGPPQQYEQYF | TGTGCCAGCAGCGTAGGCCCACCACAGCAATACGAGCAGTACTTC
TRBD1 | . | TRBJ1-5 | TRBV30 | CAWSGTGNQPQHF | TGTGCCTGGTCGGGGACAGGTAATCAGCCCCAGCATTTT
. | . | TRBJ2-7 | TRBV12-3/TRBV12-4 | CASSLTGYEQYF | TGTGCCAGCAGCCTAACAGGGTACGAGCAGTACTTC
. | . | TRBJ2-7 | TRBV5-4 | CASSQESSYEQYF | TGTGCCAGCAGCCAAGAGAGCTCCTACGAGCAGTACTTC
TRBD2 | . | TRBJ2-7 | TRBV11-2 | CASSLDPGGVEQYF | TGTGCCAGCAGCTTAGATCCGGGAGGTGTCGAGCAGTACTTC
. | . | TRBJ2-7 | TRBV4-1 | CASSQGRGLEQYF | TGCGCCAGCAGCCAAGGAAGGGGTCTCGAGCAGTACTTC
. | . | TRBJ1-1 | TRBV11-1 | CASSSFLGGFDAEAFF | TGTGCCAGCAGCTCTTTCCTTGGGGGGTTCGACGCTGAAGCTTTCTTT
TRBD2 | . | TRBJ2-1 | TRBV30 | CAWGGFGLAVNEQFF | TGTGCCTGGGGCGGTTTCGGACTAGCGGTGAATGAGCAGTTCTTC
TRBD1 | . | TRBJ1-1 | TRBV5-1 | CASSPETGSEAFF | TGCGCCAGCAGCCCGGAGACAGGGTCTGAAGCTTTCTTT
. | . | TRBJ1-1 | TRBV5-1 | CASSEQTNTEAFF | TGCGCCAGCAGCGAGCAGACTAACACTGAAGCTTTCTTT
TRBD1 | . | TRBJ2-2 | TRBV24-1 | CATSDPGQGAAGELFF | TGTGCCACCAGTGATCCTGGACAGGGGGCCGCCGGGGAGCTGTTTTTT
TRBD1 | . | TRBJ1-1 | TRBV5-8 | CASSLGGSGTEAFF | TGTGCCAGCAGCTTAGGGGGCTCTGGCACTGAAGCTTTCTTT
. | . | TRBJ2-7 | TRBV20-1 | CSAQGLVEQYF | TGCAGTGCTCAGGGACTGGTTGAGCAGTACTTC
TRBD2 | few | TRBJ2-1 | TRBV7-3 | CASSLSSSGSVLNEQFF | TGTGCCAGCAGCTTAAGCTCAAGCGGGAGTGTTTTGAATGAGCAGTTCTTC